Listed here are 26 T cell receptor beta chains from one sample, sequenced in a study of blood T cell repertoires in COVID-19. Only in-frame clones appear in the TCRdb table, and some are missing; sequencing was by immunoSEQ multiplex PCR. In the table there are approximately 220,000 clones, approximately 86% of which are singletons. Source material: PBMCs or T cells enriched from blood (not recorded which). The receptors were gathered from a woman between 40 and 55 years old with acute COVID-19.

The gene calls are TRBV7-2 and TRBJ1-2; D is possibly TRBD1 (6 bases). The V end lost 9 bases, the J end lost 4 bases, and 12 bases lay between the germline ends. CDR1 and CDR2 from the germline V gene are SGHTA and FQGNSA. CDR3 size: 12 residues. The CDR3 DNA reads TGTGCCAGTCAGACAGGCCCCTATGGCTACACCTTC. Residues: CASQTGPYGYTF.

This chain links TRBV19 with TRBJ1-1; D unclear. Germline CDR1 is LNHDA and CDR2 is SQIVND (reference sequence). Trimming removed 6 bases at V and 0 bases at J, with 11 bases between. This CDR3 region has 14 residues. CDR3 region: CASRAGTMNTEAFF. The CDR3 region has the DNA TGTGCCAGTAGAGCAGGAACCATGAACACTGAAGCTTTCTTT. Filled out from reference TRBV19 and TRBJ1-1, the complete variable domain reads DGGITQSPKYLFRKEGQNVTLSCEQNLNHDAMYWYRQDPGQGLRLIYYSQIVNDFQKGDIAEGYSVSREKKESFPLTVTSAQKNPTAFYLCASRAGTMNTEAFFGQGTRLTVV.

CDR3 coding DNA: TGTGCCAGCAGCCGCCGGACAGCAACTAGCTCTGGAAACACCATATATTTT. It yields the protein CASSRRTATSSGNTIYF. V usage is TRBV7-8 and J usage is TRBJ1-3; perhaps TRBD1 as D (6 bases). Germline V gene sequence: CDR1 SGHVS, CDR2 FQNEAQ. This CDR3 contains 17 residues. V shed 5 bases and J shed 0 bases, with 17 bases lying between them.

As DNA, the CDR3 is TGTGCCAGCAGCTCGACTAGGTTCGCAGATACGCAGTATTTT. Protein: CASSSTRFADTQYF. The chain employs TRBV7-8 and TRBJ2-3; maybe TRBD2 (6 bases). V was trimmed by 4 bases and J by 4 bases, leaving 12 bases between them. In germline, CDR1 is SGHVS, CDR2 FQNEAQ. This CDR3 is 14 amino acids long.

The chain is built from TRBV5-1 and TRBJ2-7; D perhaps matches TRBD1 (7 bases). CDR1 is SGHRS, CDR2 YFSETQ, per germline. The CDR3 covers 15 residues. The ends were cut back, 3 bases at V and 9 bases at J, with 22 bases in the middle. CDR3 nucleotides: TGCGCCAGCAGCTCCCAGGGGGGTACCCAACCTAGGCAGTACTTC. Translated: CASSSQGGTQPRQYF.

The V gene is TRBV9, the J gene TRBJ1-2, with TRBD1 matching 7 bases. The V gene's germline CDR1 is SGDLS and CDR2 YYNGEE. CDR3 length: 13 residues. The V segment lost 3 bases and the J segment 7 bases; nucleotides outside the gene matches: 6. The CDR3 DNA is TGTGCCAGCAGCGAGAGGGACAGTTTTGGCTACACCTTC. Translation gives CASSERDSFGYTF.

The gene calls are TRBV19 and TRBJ1-5, with 7 bases aligning to TRBD1. The CDR3 sequence is 17 residues long. Germline V gene lookup returns CDR1 LNHDA and CDR2 SQIVND (reference sequence). V dropped 2 bases and J dropped 1; count of bases not matched to a gene: 8. As DNA, the CDR3 is TGTGCCAGTAGTATAAGGGGGCTACAGGGGAGCAATCAGCCCCAGCATTTT. This translates into CASSIRGLQGSNQPQHF. The variable domain in full, with the rest retrieved from reference TRBV19 and TRBJ1-5, is DGGITQSPKYLFRKEGQNVTLSCEQNLNHDAMYWYRQDPGQGLRLIYYSQIVNDFQKGDIAEGYSVSREKKESFPLTVTSAQKNPTAFYLCASSIRGLQGSNQPQHFGDGTRLSIL.

V is TRBV27 and J is TRBJ2-1, with 13 bases matching TRBD2. V was clipped by 9 bases and J by 5 bases; unmatched bases: 16. Germline V gene lookup returns CDR1 MNHEY and CDR2 SMNVEV (reference sequence). The CDR3 length is 18 residues. The CDR3 DNA reads TGTGCCAGGCTTGGAAGGACTAGCGGGAGAATTCCCCACAATGAGCAGTTCTTC. Protein: CARLGRTSGRIPHNEQFF.

This chain connects TRBV3-1 (or the pseudogene TRBV3-2) to TRBJ2-3, with D possibly TRBD1 on 6 matching bases. CDR1 is LGHDT and CDR2 is YNNKEL in the germline V gene (reference sequence). The CDR3 spans 16 residues. The V gene lost 0 bases and the J gene lost 2 bases, with 12 bases spanning the gap. This CDR3 reads CASSQEDRMFTDTQYF. The CDR3 DNA is TGTGCCAGCAGCCAAGAGGACAGAATGTTCACAGATACGCAGTATTTT.

In regard to this clone: One junction end disagrees with the germline gene, perhaps due to a read error. Within the sample, other DNA sequences also encode this same CDR3. The gene calls are TRBV4-1 and TRBJ2-7; tentatively, D is TRBD1 (5 bases). The CDR3 totals 14 residues. The germline gives CDR1 MGHRA, CDR2 YSYEKL. This CDR3 is CASSLRTDTYEQYF. The CDR3 DNA reads TGCGCTAGCAGCCTCAGGACGGACACCTACGAGCAGTACTTC.

This chain joins TRBV5-4 and TRBJ2-1, with D possibly matching TRBD2 (5 bases). Per germline, CDR1 SGHNT and CDR2 YYREEE (reference sequence). V lost 2 bases, J lost 2 bases, and 8 bases lay in between. The CDR3 extends over 14 amino acids. CDR3 sequence: CASSLYGTYNEQFF. The CDR3 nucleotides read TGTGCCAGCAGCTTATACGGGACCTACAATGAGCAGTTCTTC.

The sample holds one count of this clone. The chain is built from TRBV18 and TRBJ2-1; 7 bases are a match to TRBD2. V shed 5 bases and J 10 bases; nucleotides not matched to a gene: 8. Germline-derived CDR1 and CDR2 are KGHSH and LQKENI. There are 13 residues in the CDR3. CDR3 DNA: TGTGCCAGCTCATTCCTAGCGGAGGGAGAGCAGTTCTTC. Translating gives CASSFLAEGEQFF.

V is TRBV7-3 and J is TRBJ1-2; TRBD1 matches 7 bases. Germline-derived CDR1 and CDR2 are SGHTA and FQGTGA. This CDR3 comprises 13 residues. J was trimmed by 2 bases and V by 5 bases; bases with no gene match: 2. CDR3 protein: CASSPTGNYGYTF. The DNA of the CDR3 is TGTGCCAGCAGCCCGACAGGGAACTATGGCTACACCTTC.

The V call is TRBV4-1, the J call TRBJ1-1; D perhaps matches TRBD1 (5 bases). Trimming left V 0 bases short and J 4 bases short, with 18 bases between. Germline V gene lookup returns CDR1 MGHRA and CDR2 YSYEKL. This CDR3 comprises 17 residues. DNA of the CDR3: TGCGCCAGCAGCCAAGATCGGACGTTTGGGGGGGGCACTGAAGCTTTCTTT. Protein sequence: CASSQDRTFGGGTEAFF.

This clone showed up just once. V gene TRBV11-2 combines with J gene TRBJ2-7; 8 bases are shared with TRBD2. In germline, CDR1 is SGHAT, CDR2 FQNNGV. J lost 4 bases, V lost 4 bases, and 6 bases had no gene match. The CDR3 sequence is 14 residues long. The CDR3 loop reads CASSSGLASYEQYF. DNA for the CDR3: TGTGCCAGCAGCTCAGGACTAGCTAGTTACGAGCAGTACTTC. Looking up the rest from reference TRBV11-2 and TRBJ2-7 gives the full variable domain: EAGVAQSPRYKIIEKRQSVAFWCNPISGHATLYWYQQILGQGPKLLIQFQNNGVVDDSQLPKDRFSAERLKGVDSTLKIQPAKLEDSAVYLCASSSGLASYEQYFGPGTRLTVT.

The chain joins TRBV4-3 to TRBJ1-5, with unresolved D. V gave up 0 bases and J gave up 4 bases, with 7 bases separating them. The CDR3 is made up of 14 amino acids. CDR1 is LGHNA and CDR2 is YSLEER in the germline V gene. CDR3 residues: CASSQDAKNQPQHF. CDR3 DNA sequence: TGCGCCAGCAGCCAAGATGCGAAGAATCAGCCCCAGCATTTT.

The chain is built from TRBV6-6 and TRBJ2-6; 7 nucleotides match TRBD2. With 2 bases clipped from V and 2 bases from J, the junction kept 0 bases outside the gene matches. CDR3 length: 15 amino acids. The germline V gene encodes CDR1 MNHNY and CDR2 SVGAGI (reference sequence). This CDR3 reads CASSYRGAGANVLTF. The DNA for the CDR3 is TGTGCCAGCAGTTACCGGGGGGCTGGGGCCAACGTCCTGACTTTC.

The chain employs TRBV12-3 or TRBV12-4 and TRBJ2-5; no firm D call. This CDR3 region has 12 residues. The ends were cut back, 4 bases at V and 3 bases at J, with 6 bases in the middle. In DNA, the CDR3 is TGTGCCAGCAGTTGGAGTAAAGAGACCCAGTACTTC. Protein product: CASSWSKETQYF.

This chain links TRBV5-1 with TRBJ2-7; D possibly corresponds to TRBD1 (6 bases). The CDR3 totals 23 residues. V lost 1 base and J lost 3, with 38 bases in between. Germline V CDR1 and CDR2: SGHRS, YFSETQ. CDR3 nucleotide sequence: TGCGCCAGCAGCTTGAGGTGGGGCAGGGGTCGGGATTGGGGGCGAGCACAGTTCTACGAGCAGTACTTC. This translates into CASSLRWGRGRDWGRAQFYEQYF. The full variable domain, in which reference TRBV5-1 and TRBJ2-7 provide the parts outside the CDR3, is KAGVTQTPRYLIKTRGQQVTLSCSPISGHRSVSWYQQTPGQGLQFLFEYFSETQRNKGNFPGRFSGRQFSNSRSEMNVSTLELGDSALYLCASSLRWGRGRDWGRAQFYEQYFGPGTRLTVT.

The gene calls are TRBV5-6 and TRBJ2-1; 11 bases align to TRBD2. Germline-derived CDR1 and CDR2 are SGHDT and YYEEEE. The J segment lost 9 bases and the V segment lost 2 bases, leaving 7 bases of the junction unmatched. The CDR3 loop spans 15 amino acids. CDR3 in amino acids: CASSFTSGSMGEQFF. The CDR3 nucleotides are TGTGCCAGCAGCTTCACTAGCGGGAGTATGGGTGAGCAGTTCTTC.

V and J are TRBV21-1 and TRBJ1-1. TRBV21-1 is an annotated pseudogene. The CDR3 length is 15 residues. The CDR3 coding sequence is TGTGCCAGCAGCAACGTCGGGGAAGGCCGGCCTGAAGCTTTCTTT. Encoded protein: CASSNVGEGRPEAFF.

The table lists this clone with a count of one. The rearrangement uses TRBV28 and TRBJ2-7; a possible D gene is TRBD1 (5 bases). Germline V gene sequence: CDR1 MDHEN, CDR2 SYDVKM. CDR3 length: 10 residues. The ends were cut back, 9 bases at V and 7 bases at J, with 10 bases in the middle. Here the CDR3 reads CASRNREQYF. The CDR3 nucleotides are TGTGCCAGTAGAAACAGGGAGCAGTACTTC.

The chain has TRBV6-5 and TRBJ2-7; 8 positions match TRBD2. The CDR3 consists of 16 residues. Germline V lookup: CDR1 MNHEY, CDR2 SVGAGI. V lost 4 bases and J lost 0; bases outside the gene matches: 8. CDR3 bases: TGTGCCAGCAGTTCTTCCAGACTAGCGTTCTCCTACGAGCAGTACTTC. It encodes CASSSSRLAFSYEQYF.

A few counts support this clone. The chain links TRBV28 to TRBJ2-1; 13 nucleotides line up with TRBD2. V lost 6 bases and J lost 0; bases outside the gene matches: 2. CDR1 is MDHEN and CDR2 is SYDVKM in the germline V gene. The CDR3 covers 16 residues. CDR3 coding DNA: TGTGCCAGCAGGGGACTAGCGGGAAGCTCCTACAATGAGCAGTTCTTC. Its protein product is CASRGLAGSSYNEQFF.

V gene TRBV7-9 combines with J gene TRBJ1-5; D possibly corresponds to TRBD1 (5 bases). The CDR3 loop spans 13 amino acids. V was trimmed by 4 bases and J by 6 bases, leaving 10 bases between them. Per the germline V gene, CDR1 is SEHNR and CDR2 is FQNEAQ (reference sequence). CDR3: CASSSGPGQPQHF. Written as DNA, the CDR3 is TGTGCCAGCAGCTCAGGGCCAGGTCAGCCCCAGCATTTT.

This clone was detected once. V usage is TRBV7-3 and J usage is TRBJ2-1; 9 nucleotides line up with TRBD2. J gave up 6 bases and V 5 bases, and 11 bases lay outside the gene matches. Germline V gene lookup returns CDR1 SGHTA and CDR2 FQGTGA. There are 16 residues in the CDR3. For the CDR3, the DNA is TGTGCCAGCAGCCCCTGGGGCGGGAGGGGGTCCAATGAGCAGTTCTTC. Amino acids: CASSPWGGRGSNEQFF.